The TCR beta chain described here comes from a study of human T cells and chemical hapten exposure. Study at large: TCR yield per sample varied, mainly due to pooled library volumes.

In the study's own analysis: Sample-level TCR yields exhibited a median of 95,638, with a range of 23,224 to 690,600. TCRdb ran MiXCR on the RACE reads and lists one entry per CDR3 protein. The authors' filters were not applied to this entry. Of 300,000 to 350,000 distinct CDR3 sequences listed, approximately 6.9% are singletons. Per germline, CDR1 MNHEY and CDR2 SVGAGI. V lost 6 bases, J lost 0 bases, and 17 bases lay in between. This CDR3 region has 16 residues. Comments on this clonotype: What it recognizes is unknown.

Study-level findings and limits: Expanded TCRs clustered into significantly more large CDR3 similarity groups than controls, the analysis revealed.

Time point specified: patch test 1, 2 weeks after DPC sensitization. Indicated treatment: therapeutic diphenylcyclopropenone sensitization with weekly scalp DPC. This TCR came from a woman between 18 and 30 years old with alopecia areata. Some clones in this sample may be carry-over from other donors' samples. The rearrangement links TRBV6-5 to TRBJ1-1; D is unresolved. The sample here was whole blood, taken in connection with sensitization to the hapten diphenylcyclopropenone (DPC). The DNA for the CDR3 is TGTGCCAGCAGCCGGTCCATGTGGGGTATGAACACTGAAGCTTTCTTT. This codes for CASSRSMWGMNTEAFF.